These 30 T cell receptor beta chains came from one sample sequenced in a study of T-cell memory formation after mild COVID-19. TCRdb redid the calling of the 5' RACE reads with MiXCR, one entry per CDR3 protein. The table has about 390,000 distinct CDR3 sequences, roughly 21% seen once. Specimen: PBMCs or a T cell subset sorted from them (not recorded which). The receptor set was obtained from an adult woman who had mild COVID-19 (a few samples of this study predate the infection). Cell type and time point are not known.

CDR3 region: CASSDNTGELFF. Written as DNA, the CDR3 is TGTGCCAGCAGCGACAACACCGGGGAGCTGTTTTTT. The V call is TRBV9, the J call TRBJ2-2, with no clear D. There are 12 residues in the CDR3. Trimming stripped 3 bases from V and 2 bases from J, with 2 bases between. Germline assignment: CDR1 SGDLS and CDR2 YYNGEE.

This clonotype has just a few counts. The J gene is TRBJ2-1, the V gene TRBV9; D may be TRBD1 (5 bases). Germline CDR1 is SGDLS and CDR2 is YYNGEE. This CDR3 contains 17 residues. Deletions cut 0 bases from V and 2 bases from J, with 15 bases between. CDR3 in amino acids: CASSVDLSRATYNEQFF. DNA of the CDR3: TGTGCCAGCAGCGTAGACTTAAGCAGGGCGACCTACAATGAGCAGTTCTTC.

This clonotype has more than one count but fewer than ten. The chain couples TRBV24-1 to TRBJ1-1; D gene ambiguous. Germline CDR1 is KGHDR and CDR2 is SFDVKD. The length of the CDR3 is 13 residues. The germline V and J ends were trimmed by 9 bases and 2 bases, with 12 bases remaining between them. CDR3 loop: CATSRQENTEAFF. CDR3 DNA sequence: TGTGCCACCTCCCGGCAGGAAAACACTGAAGCTTTCTTT.

This clonotype was counted between two and nine times. The rearrangement uses TRBV10-3 and TRBJ2-5; D possibly uses TRBD1 or TRBD2 (5 bases each). Trimming cost V 4 bases and J 10 bases, with 19 bases left between them. Germline CDR1 reads ENHRY; CDR2 reads SYGVKD. The CDR3 runs to 14 residues. The CDR3 region has the DNA TGTGCCATCAGTGGGGTAAAAGGGGATGGAGGCCAGTACTTC. It is translated as CAISGVKGDGGQYF.

This chain uses TRBV5-6 with TRBJ2-1; the D gene is possibly TRBD2 (6 bases). This CDR3 has 15 amino acids. Trimming left V 6 bases short and J 4 bases short, with 17 bases between. Germline CDR1 and CDR2: SGHDT and YYEEEE. DNA for the CDR3: TGTGCCAGCAATCTGGGACTCGAACCATACAATGAGCAGTTCTTC. Protein sequence: CASNLGLEPYNEQFF. Using reference TRBV5-6 and TRBJ2-1 for the parts outside the CDR3, the full variable domain is DAGVTQSPTHLIKTRGQQVTLRCSPKSGHDTVSWYQQALGQGPQFIFQYYEEEERQRGNFPDRFSGHQFPNYSSELNVNALLLGDSALYLCASNLGLEPYNEQFFGPGTRLTVL.

This clonotype was detected once. CDR3 amino acids: CASSWGRSPPRETQYF. The CDR3 DNA follows: TGTGCCAGCAGCTGGGGGAGGAGTCCTCCGCGGGAGACCCAGTACTTC. The rearrangement uses TRBV7-9 and TRBJ2-5; tentatively, D is TRBD2 (6 bases). V was pared by 4 bases and J by 5 bases, with 20 bases between. The germline V gene encodes CDR1 SEHNR and CDR2 FQNEAQ (reference sequence). The CDR3 covers 16 residues.

This clonotype has just a few counts. The V and J genes are TRBV7-3 and TRBJ2-3; 7 bases line up with TRBD1. CDR3 length equals 15 residues. With 6 bases clipped from V and 8 bases from J, the junction kept 14 bases outside the gene matches. CDR1 is SGHTA and CDR2 is FQGTGA in the germline V gene. CDR3 in amino acids: CASRTGQEASGTQYF. CDR3 in DNA: TGTGCCAGCAGGACAGGACAGGAGGCATCCGGTACGCAGTATTTT.

The V and J genes are TRBV7-9 and TRBJ1-5, with a tentative D call TRBD1 (6 bases). The CDR3 consists of 14 residues. V was shortened by 2 bases and J by 7 bases, with 12 bases between the two germline ends. Germline CDR1 SEHNR, CDR2 FQNEAQ (reference sequence). The CDR3 DNA is TGTGCCAGCAGCTTACCTGGAGGGGGGCAGCCCCAGCATTTT. This translates into CASSLPGGGQPQHF. The whole variable domain, filled in from reference TRBV7-9 and TRBJ1-5, reads DTGVSQNPRHKITKRGQNVTFRCDPISEHNRLYWYRQTLGQGPEFLTYFQNEAQLEKSRLLSDRFSAERPKGSFSTLEIQRTEQGDSAMYLCASSLPGGGQPQHFGDGTRLSIL.

This chain joins TRBV3-1 and TRBJ1-2, with TRBD1 matching 7 bases. V shed 7 bases and J 8 bases; nucleotides not matched to a gene: 7. CDR1 and CDR2 (germline): LGHDT, YNNKEL (reference sequence). This CDR3 contains 12 residues. The CDR3: CASNQAGGGYTF. CDR3 DNA sequence: TGTGCCAGCAACCAGGCAGGGGGAGGCTACACCTTC.

V usage is TRBV24-1 and J usage is TRBJ2-1; 7 bases match TRBD2. Germline lookup yields CDR1 KGHDR and CDR2 SFDVKD. This CDR3 has 19 amino acids. The V gene end was trimmed by 1 base and the J gene end by 5 bases; junction bases not matched to a gene: 16. Written as DNA, the CDR3 is TGTGCCACCAGTGATTTCCCCGGGACTACCGCCCAATCCGACAATGAGCAGTTCTTC. Protein product: CATSDFPGTTAQSDNEQFF.

This clonotype has more than one count but fewer than ten. V is TRBV20-1 and J is TRBJ2-5; perhaps TRBD1 as D (7 bases). This CDR3 comprises 14 residues. V was trimmed by 3 bases and J by 3 bases, leaving 14 bases between them. Germline lookup yields CDR1 DFQATT and CDR2 SNEGSKA (reference sequence). The CDR3, as DNA: TGCAGTGCTAGGCGCCAGGGGGAGGAAGAGACCCAGTACTTC. Translating it yields CSARRQGEEETQYF.

This clonotype has just a few counts. The chain joins TRBV7-3 to TRBJ1-1; 9 nucleotides agree with TRBD1. The germline gives CDR1 SGHTA, CDR2 FQGTGA. The CDR3 spans 16 residues. The trim removed 1 base at V and 5 bases at J, leaving 8 bases unmatched. CDR3 sequence (DNA): TGTGCCAGCAGCTTAAGTTCCGGGACAGGGATTACTGAAGCTTTCTTT. As protein: CASSLSSGTGITEAFF.

This clonotype was counted between two and nine times. This chain connects TRBV12-3 or TRBV12-4 to TRBJ2-6, with 7 bases matching TRBD1. V trimming: 5 bases; J trimming: 0 bases; junction bases outside the gene matches: 10. CDR3 size: 18 residues. The CDR3 DNA reads as TGTGCCAGCAGTCCCCAGTCAGGGGGAAGCTCTGGGGCCAACGTCCTGACTTTC. Translation gives CASSPQSGGSSGANVLTF.

This clonotype has only a few counts. V usage is TRBV7-9 and J usage is TRBJ2-1; no clear D gene. The V and J ends lost 2 bases and 6 bases respectively, with 11 bases between them. This CDR3 spans 14 amino acids. The germline CDR1 and CDR2 sequences are SEHNR and FQNEAQ (reference sequence). CDR3 nucleotide sequence: TGTGCCAGCAGCTTATTCGTCTCCCTCAATGAGCAGTTCTTC. This codes for CASSLFVSLNEQFF.

This clonotype was seen a few times. The V and J genes are TRBV7-6 and TRBJ2-2; D is unresolved. Trimming removed 1 base from V and 6 bases from J, with 9 bases in between. The CDR3 extends over 14 amino acids. Germline V CDR1 and CDR2: SGHVS, FNYEAQ. The CDR3 nucleotides are TGTGCCAGCAGCTTAGAAAGGGAAGCCGGGGAGCTGTTTTTT. Residues: CASSLEREAGELFF. The variable domain in full, completed from reference TRBV7-6 and TRBJ2-2, reads GAGVSQSPRYKVTKRGQDVALRCDPISGHVSLYWYRQALGQGPEFLTYFNYEAQQDKSGLPNDRFSAERPEGSISTLTIQRTEQRDSAMYRCASSLEREAGELFFGEGSRLTVL.

As DNA, the CDR3 is TGTGCCAGCAGCTTTCCGGTTAGCACTGAAGCTTTCTTT. Residues: CASSFPVSTEAFF. The chain has TRBV7-9 and TRBJ1-1; the D is unclear. V shed 3 bases and J shed 4 bases, with 9 bases lying between them. Germline values: CDR1 SEHNR, CDR2 FQNEAQ (reference sequence). This CDR3 comprises 13 residues.

The chain combines TRBV6-5 with TRBJ2-1; perhaps TRBD2 as D (5 bases). The CDR3 totals 14 residues. Germline loops: CDR1 MNHEY, CDR2 SVGAGI. With 2 bases removed from V and 10 bases from J, the gap between germline ends came to 15 bases. The CDR3 is CASSYTDLSGEQFF. The DNA of the CDR3 is TGTGCCAGCAGTTACACTGACCTTTCGGGGGAGCAGTTCTTC.

This clonotype was detected only a few times. CDR3 in DNA: TGTGCCAGCAGCTATCGGACTAGCGGGGGACTCACAGATACGCAGTATTTT. This translates into CASSYRTSGGLTDTQYF. The chain joins TRBV5-6 to TRBJ2-3; 13 nucleotides match TRBD2. The V gene end was trimmed by 3 bases and the J gene end by 2 bases; junction bases not matched to a gene: 6. The CDR3 covers 17 residues. CDR1 SGHDT and CDR2 YYEEEE come from the germline V gene.

This clonotype was counted only a few times. This rearrangement joins TRBV3-1 to TRBJ2-5; D is unresolved. The CDR3 is 15 amino acids. V was clipped by 1 base and J by 2 bases, with 11 bases between them. Germline V gene data show CDR1 as LGHDT and CDR2 as YNNKEL (reference sequence). The CDR3 region is CASSQGDAIQETQYF. DNA for the CDR3: TGTGCCAGCAGCCAAGGGGATGCGATTCAAGAGACCCAGTACTTC.

The table lists this clonotype with a few counts. This rearrangement joins TRBV30 to TRBJ2-3; D may be TRBD2 (5 bases). CDR3 size: 13 residues. Germline CDR1 GTSNPN, CDR2 SVGIG (reference sequence). Trimming stripped 3 bases from V and 4 bases from J, with 11 bases between. The CDR3 region has the DNA TGTGCCTGGAGCCGCGGACTGGCAGATACGCAGTATTTT. This translates into CAWSRGLADTQYF.

Only a few counts were recorded for this clonotype. V gene TRBV4-2 combines with J gene TRBJ2-3; D call uncertain. V gave up 1 base and J gave up 0 bases, with 14 bases separating them. The CDR3 contains 17 residues. Germline CDR1 LGHNA, CDR2 YNFKEQ. Here the CDR3 DNA reads TGTGCCAGCAGCCAAGGGCTGCAAACCCCTAGCACAGATACGCAGTATTTT. It specifies CASSQGLQTPSTDTQYF.

In this sample, this clonotype turned up a few times. At one boundary the junction diverges from the germline segment, which might be a read error. The rearrangement uses TRBV7-7 and TRBJ2-7; perhaps TRBD1 as D (6 bases). Germline V CDR1 and CDR2: SSHAT, FNYEAQ (reference sequence). The CDR3 length is 14 residues. In nucleotides, the CDR3 is TGTGCTAGCAGCTTTGGGGACAACTCCTACGAGCAGTACTTC. It encodes CASSFGDNSYEQYF. The full variable domain, in which reference TRBV7-7 and TRBJ2-7 provide the parts outside the CDR3, is GAGVSQSPRYKVTKRGQDVTLRCDPISSHATLYWYQQALGQGPEFLTYFNYEAQPDKSGLPSDRFSAERPEGSISTLTIQRTEQRDSAMYRCASSFGDNSYEQYFGPGTRLTVT.

This clonotype was found many times. This chain joins TRBV3-1 and TRBJ2-7; 12 bases are a match to TRBD1. The CDR3 is 16 residues long. The V gene's germline CDR1 is LGHDT and CDR2 YNNKEL (reference sequence). The V segment lost 0 bases and the J segment 5 bases; nucleotides outside the gene matches: 5. CDR3 residues: CASSQDPGTGGDEQYF. Written as DNA, the CDR3 is TGTGCCAGCAGCCAAGACCCCGGGACAGGGGGCGACGAGCAGTACTTC.

This clonotype has just a few counts. The chain combines TRBV5-4 with TRBJ2-1, with 7 bases identical to TRBD2. Per germline, CDR1 SGHNT and CDR2 YYREEE (reference sequence). The V gene end was trimmed by 0 bases and the J gene end by 8 bases; junction bases not matched to a gene: 8. This CDR3 region has 15 residues. CDR3 sequence: CASSLAGDYYHEQFF. The DNA of the CDR3 is TGTGCCAGCAGCTTGGCGGGGGACTATTATCATGAGCAGTTCTTC.

This clonotype came up a few times. This chain uses TRBV5-1 with TRBJ2-7; TRBD1 aligns across 8 bases. The CDR3 sequence is 15 residues long. V was pared by 3 bases and J by 2 bases, with 7 bases of the junction left unmatched. Looked up from germline, CDR1 is SGHRS and CDR2 is YFSETQ. The CDR3 DNA reads as TGCGCCAGCAGCTACCCGGACAGGGAGGCCTACGAGCAGTACTTC. Translating gives CASSYPDREAYEQYF.

The table lists this clonotype with many counts. The chain joins TRBV24-1 to TRBJ2-1; 8 bases fit TRBD2. Germline CDR1 and CDR2: KGHDR and SFDVKD. CDR3 size: 17 residues. The ends lost 4 bases at V and 2 bases at J; junction bases unmatched: 9. CDR3 sequence (DNA): TGTGCCACCAGTGACTCCTTCGGGAGGGAAACCTACAATGAGCAGTTCTTC. Amino acids: CATSDSFGRETYNEQFF.

This clonotype came up a few times. This sequence joins TRBV27 and TRBJ1-4; D gene unclear. The CDR3 spans 14 residues. V lost 3 bases and J 7 bases, leaving 12 bases between the germline ends. Germline V gene data show CDR1 as MNHEY and CDR2 as SMNVEV (reference sequence). As DNA, the CDR3 is TGTGCCAGCAGTTTCATAAACTCGAGTGAAAAACTGTTTTTT. Its translation is CASSFINSSEKLFF. Variable domain in full (rest from reference TRBV27 and TRBJ1-4): EAQVTQNPRYLITVTGKKLTVTCSQNMNHEYMSWYRQDPGLGLRQIYYSMNVEVTDKGDVPEGYKVSRKEKRNFPLILESPSPNQTSLYFCASSFINSSEKLFFGSGTQLSVL.

The chain employs TRBV12-3 or TRBV12-4 and TRBJ2-1, with TRBD2 matching 10 bases. The CDR3 is made up of 14 amino acids. The trim removed 2 bases at V and 10 bases at J, leaving 5 bases unmatched. The CDR3 DNA reads as TGTGCCAGCAGTTTAAGCGGGGGGGCTGGGGAGCAGTTCTTC. Amino acid sequence: CASSLSGGAGEQFF.

By share, this clonotype ranks as large. The chain uses TRBV6-1 and TRBJ1-1; the D gene is possibly TRBD1 (5 bases). The CDR3 has 15 amino acids. CDR1 and CDR2 from the germline V gene are MNHNS and SASEGT. Trimming stripped 4 bases from V and 5 bases from J, with 17 bases between. The CDR3 bases are TGTGCCAGCAGTGGGGCAGGGTTAGGATGGACTGAAGCTTTCTTT. Translating it yields CASSGAGLGWTEAFF.

The CDR3 DNA sequence: TGTGCCTGGAGTGCCCTTAGCGGGAGCTACAATGAGCAGTTCTTC. As protein: CAWSALSGSYNEQFF. The chain is built from TRBV30 and TRBJ2-1; 9 bases agree with TRBD2. The length of the CDR3 is 15 residues. V gave up 1 base and J gave up 3 bases; unmatched junction bases: 4. In germline, CDR1 is GTSNPN, CDR2 SVGIG (reference sequence).